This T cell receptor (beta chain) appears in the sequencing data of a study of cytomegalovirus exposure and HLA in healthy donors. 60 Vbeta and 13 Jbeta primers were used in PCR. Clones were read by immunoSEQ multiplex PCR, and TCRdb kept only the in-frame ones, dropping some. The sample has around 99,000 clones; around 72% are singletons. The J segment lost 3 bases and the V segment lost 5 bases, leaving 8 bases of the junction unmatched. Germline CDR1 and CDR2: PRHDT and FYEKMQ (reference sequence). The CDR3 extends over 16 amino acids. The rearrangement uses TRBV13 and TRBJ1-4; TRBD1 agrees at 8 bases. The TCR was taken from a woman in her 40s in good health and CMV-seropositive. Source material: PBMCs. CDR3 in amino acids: CASSRRGQGPNEKLFF. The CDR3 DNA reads TGTGCCAGCAGCCGGAGAGGACAGGGTCCTAATGAAAAACTGTTTTTT.